The 8 T cell receptor beta chains below come from one sample, sequenced in a study of cytomegalovirus exposure and HLA in healthy donors. The PCR made use of 60 Vbeta and 13 Jbeta primers. Sequencing used immunoSEQ multiplex PCR; TCRdb keeps in-frame clones, though not all of them. The table records 160,000 or so clones, approximately 80% of them present only once. The specimen was PBMCs. The receptors were sampled from a man between 18 and 35 years old in good health and CMV-seropositive.

The chain uses TRBV5-4 and TRBJ2-1, with TRBD2 matching over 8 bases. The V gene end was trimmed by 4 bases and the J gene end by 0 bases; junction bases not matched to a gene: 0. CDR3 length: 14 amino acids. The germline V gene has CDR1 SGHNT and CDR2 YYREEE (reference sequence). This CDR3 reads CASSSGSSYNEQFF. The CDR3 DNA sequence: TGTGCCAGCAGCAGCGGGAGCTCCTACAATGAGCAGTTCTTC.

This chain connects TRBV29-1 to TRBJ2-5, with 7 bases that match TRBD1. V was pared by 3 bases and J by 5 bases, with 6 bases of the junction left unmatched. Germline values: CDR1 SQVTM, CDR2 ANQGSEA. CDR3 length: 13 residues. Here the CDR3 reads CSVDRQGAETQYF. The CDR3 DNA reads as TGCAGCGTTGACCGACAGGGCGCCGAGACCCAGTACTTC.

The chain has TRBV9 and TRBJ2-2, with 10 bases aligning to TRBD2. The CDR3 totals 18 residues. Germline loops: CDR1 SGDLS, CDR2 YYNGEE. The J segment lost 6 bases and the V segment lost 0 bases, leaving 11 bases of the junction unmatched. CDR3 region: CASSVEDSGGFGAGELFF. CDR3 bases: TGTGCCAGCAGCGTAGAGGATAGCGGGGGGTTTGGCGCCGGGGAGCTGTTTTTT.

This clone has only one observation. The chain recombines TRBV19 with TRBJ2-1, with TRBD2 matching 7 bases. Germline V lookup: CDR1 LNHDA, CDR2 SQIVND (reference sequence). This CDR3 has 14 residues. The V and J ends lost 6 bases and 5 bases, in that order; junction bases with no gene match: 7. The CDR3 nucleotides are TGTGCCAGTAGCCGGGGGGAGACCCACAATGAGCAGTTCTTC. This encodes CASSRGETHNEQFF. Complete variable domain (other parts from reference TRBV19 and TRBJ2-1): DGGITQSPKYLFRKEGQNVTLSCEQNLNHDAMYWYRQDPGQGLRLIYYSQIVNDFQKGDIAEGYSVSREKKESFPLTVTSAQKNPTAFYLCASSRGETHNEQFFGPGTRLTVL.

A word on this clone: A read error may account for a junction end that differs from germline. The chain combines TRBV4-2 with TRBJ2-2; tentatively, D is TRBD1 (5 bases). The CDR3 length is 15 residues. Germline values: CDR1 LGHNA, CDR2 YNFKEQ. CDR3 region: CASNQAGAYTGELFF. CDR3 DNA: TGTGCCAGCAACCAAGCTGGGGCCTACACCGGGGAGCTGTTTTTT.

The chain joins TRBV5-4 to TRBJ1-1; perhaps TRBD1 as D (5 bases). The CDR3 contains 14 residues. The V gene lost 0 bases and the J gene lost 5 bases, with 11 bases spanning the gap. Germline CDR1 SGHNT, CDR2 YYREEE (reference sequence). CDR3 protein: CASSLGQGGTEAFF. CDR3 DNA: TGTGCCAGCAGCTTGGGTCAGGGTGGTACTGAAGCTTTCTTT.

J is TRBJ2-5 and V is TRBV30; TRBD2 matches 15 bases. This CDR3 has 17 residues. J lost 5 bases, V lost 2 bases, and 9 bases had no gene match. Germline CDR1 and CDR2: GTSNPN and SVGIG (reference sequence). The CDR3 is CAWSKGWTSGRGETQYF. The CDR3 DNA sequence: TGTGCCTGGAGTAAGGGTTGGACTAGCGGGAGGGGCGAGACCCAGTACTTC.

V usage is TRBV5-8 and J usage is TRBJ2-2; TRBD1 aligns across 7 bases. Losses at the gene ends were 4 bases for V and 7 bases for J; bases not matched to a gene: 7. This CDR3 has 14 residues. The germline V gene has CDR1 SGHTS and CDR2 YDEGEE. The DNA of the CDR3 is TGTGCCAGCAGCCTAGGACAGGTAGACGGGGAGCTGTTTTTT. The encoded protein is CASSLGQVDGELFF.